A selection of T cell receptor beta chains follows, all from one sample in a study of blood T cells in healthy people across ages. Each CDR3 protein is one row after TCRdb ran MiXCR on the 5' RACE reads. The top ten hold 3.7% of the sample, which has 750,000 to 850,000 distinct CDR3 sequences, 25% seen once. The same sample was also used in a study of T cells of mothers and their children.

Sequencing used blood. The source is a boy younger than 18 in good health. The CDR3 runs from the conserved cysteine through the conserved F or W. The D gene is left open where the match is weak. For some rows the clone size is stated as once, few or many, or as a class when expanded; others skip it.

size	D	V	J	DNA	CDR3
few	.	TRBV20-1	TRBJ1-5	TGCAGTGCTAGCGCAACAGGGAAGGCGGATCAGCCCCAGCATTTT	CSASATGKADQPQHF
few	.	TRBV28	TRBJ2-7	TGTGCCAGCAGTCGAAGACCGGGGGCGTACGAGCAGTACTTC	CASSRRPGAYEQYF
.	.	TRBV29-1	TRBJ2-5	TGCAGCGTTCCGCGGCGGGACCAAGAGACCCAGTACTTC	CSVPRRDQETQYF
few	TRBD1	TRBV29-1	TRBJ2-4	TGCAGCGTTGTTTTCAGGGGGCAGGCCAAAAACATTCAGTACTTC	CSVVFRGQAKNIQYF
few	.	TRBV9	TRBJ2-1	.	CASSVDWRVAGGSDYERFF
few	TRBD2	TRBV27	TRBJ2-5	TGTGCCAGCAGTTTATCCGGGACTAGTAGCCAAGAGACCCAGTACTTC	CASSLSGTSSQETQYF
few	.	TRBV4-1	TRBJ2-1	TGCGCCAGCAGCCAACATGGGCCGAACAATGAGCAGTTCTTC	CASSQHGPNNEQFF
few	.	TRBV5-1	TRBJ2-3	TGCGCCAGCAGCTTCGGACTCAGCACAGATACGCAGTATTTT	CASSFGLSTDTQYF
.	.	TRBV5-4	TRBJ2-1	TGTGCCAGCAGCTTCGGGACGTATCAATACAATGAGCAGTTCTTC	CASSFGTYQYNEQFF
few	.	TRBV28	TRBJ1-2	TGTGCCAGCAGGCCTACGACAGCCAACTATGGCTACACCTTC	CASRPTTANYGYTF
.	.	TRBV7-7	TRBJ2-2	TGTGCTAGCAGCCCGGCCCCGGAGGCCGACACCGGGGAGCTGTTTTTT	CASSPAPEADTGELFF
.	TRBD1	TRBV29-1	TRBJ1-1	TGCAGCGTTGTTCCGTCGACAGGGGGTTGGACTGAAGCTTTCTTT	CSVVPSTGGWTEAFF
few	.	TRBV5-1	TRBJ2-7	TGCGCCAGCTACGGAGATACCTACGAGCAGTACTTC	CASYGDTYEQYF
.	TRBD1	TRBV28	TRBJ1-5	TGTGCCAGCAGGCCCGGGACAGACCATCGCCCCCAGCATTTT	CASRPGTDHRPQHF
.	TRBD2	TRBV6-5	TRBJ2-1	TGTGCCAGCAGTATAATTAGCGGGAATCACAATGAGCAGTTCTTC	CASSIISGNHNEQFF
.	.	TRBV5-4	TRBJ1-5	TGTGCCAGCAGCTTGGCCGGTGCCAATCAGCCCCAGCATTTT	CASSLAGANQPQHF
.	TRBD1	TRBV20-1	TRBJ2-7	TGCAGTGCTAGAGACGGACGGGACAGCCCCTACGAGCAGTACTTC	CSARDGRDSPYEQYF
.	TRBD2	TRBV20-1	TRBJ2-1	TGCAGTGCTGTCTGGACTAGCGGGGCCTCCTACAATGAGCAGTTCTTC	CSAVWTSGASYNEQFF
.	TRBD2	TRBV10-2	TRBJ2-7	TGCGCCAGCAGTGAGTCGTTGATAGCGGGATACTACGAGCAGTACTTC	CASSESLIAGYYEQYF
many	TRBD2	TRBV7-9	TRBJ2-5	TGTGCCAGCAGCTCGGGACTAAAAGAGACCCAGTACTTC	CASSSGLKETQYF
few	TRBD2	TRBV20-1	TRBJ2-5	TGCAGTGCTAGAGATTTGGCGGGGGGGCCGGGGACCCAGTACTTC	CSARDLAGGPGTQYF
few	.	TRBV20-1	TRBJ1-5	TGCAGTGCTAGAGATTATACCCAGGGGAAAATTGGCAATCAGCCCCAGCATTTT	CSARDYTQGKIGNQPQHF
few	.	TRBV28	TRBJ2-7	TGTGCCAGCAGGTTGGGGCACAGTGGAACCTACAAGCAGTACTTC	CASRLGHSGTYKQYF
.	.	TRBV28	TRBJ1-1	TGTGCCAGCAGTCCAGGAGGGCCCCCTTCTACTTTTGAAGCTTTCTTT	CASSPGGPPSTFEAFF
.	.	TRBV15	TRBJ2-5	TGTGCCACCAGCAGAGACGGAGGAAACCAAGAGACCCAGTACTTC	CATSRDGGNQETQYF
.	TRBD1	TRBV6-2/TRBV6-3	TRBJ1-5	TGTGCCAGCAGACCGCCCACCGGACAGGGGTTTCAGCCCCAGCATTTT	CASRPPTGQGFQPQHF